The following is a T cell receptor (beta chain) sequence with its context. The data were obtained in a study of blood T cell repertoires in COVID-19. About the research overall: Collection of acute and convalescent COVID-19 samples took place in the United States, Italy and Spain. PBMCs, B-cell-depleted T cells, or T cells provided the cDNA or gDNA that made up the material.

Assay: immunoSEQ multiplex PCR; the TCRdb copy retains only in-frame clones and omits some. This sample has about 480,000 clones, with nearly 90% found just once. The CDR3 loop spans 16 amino acids. CDR1 and CDR2 from the germline V gene are PRHDT and FYEKMQ (reference sequence). V gave up 5 bases and J gave up 5 bases; unmatched junction bases: 12. The rearrangement joins TRBV13 to TRBJ2-5; 9 bases align to TRBD2. Sequenced: peripheral blood. The TCR sequence derives from a man aged 18 to 29 with COVID-19, enrolled during active disease. This CDR3 reads CASSEGLAGGGETQYF. The CDR3 DNA follows: TGTGCCAGCAGCGAGGGACTAGCTGGAGGAGGGGAGACCCAGTACTTC.